The 19 T cell receptor beta chains below come from one sample, sequenced in a study of blood T cell repertoires in COVID-19. Method: immunoSEQ multiplex PCR; TCRdb's copy keeps in-frame clones and lacks some. The table lists around 150,000 clones, about nine tenths of them singletons. The sample taken for sequencing was peripheral blood. The receptors originated from a woman aged 60-75 years who had recovered from COVID-19.

This clone has a single count. The chain combines TRBV7-9 with TRBJ2-3; 8 bases fit TRBD2. The junction had 5 bases not matched to a gene; V was cut back by 5 bases and J by 1 base. Germline V lookup: CDR1 SEHNR, CDR2 FQNEAQ (reference sequence). This CDR3 has 15 amino acids. CDR3 sequence (DNA): TGTGCCAGCAGCGCGGGGGGCGGGGGCACAGATACGCAGTATTTT. As protein: CASSAGGGGTDTQYF.

In its sample, this clone was seen many times. The chain uses TRBV7-8 and TRBJ2-5, with 8 bases aligning to TRBD2. This CDR3 has 14 residues. Trimming took 6 bases from V and 2 from J; bases not matched to a gene: 5. CDR1 SGHVS and CDR2 FQNEAQ come from the germline V gene. This chain's CDR3 is CASRKRGWQETQYF. CDR3 nucleotides: TGTGCCAGCAGGAAGCGGGGGTGGCAAGAGACCCAGTACTTC.

The chain combines TRBV7-8 with TRBJ1-3; D perhaps matches TRBD1 (5 bases). With 0 bases removed from V and 4 bases from J, the gap between germline ends came to 10 bases. Germline V CDR1 and CDR2: SGHVS, FQNEAQ. This CDR3 is built from 15 residues. The DNA of the CDR3 is TGTGCCAGCAGCTTAGCGCGGGGGTCCGGAAACACCATATATTTT. Its translation is CASSLARGSGNTIYF.

The chain has TRBV28 and TRBJ1-2; TRBD1 might be the D (6 bases). V was shortened by 2 bases and J by 4 bases, with 23 bases between the two germline ends. Looked up from germline, CDR1 is MDHEN and CDR2 is SYDVKM. This CDR3 contains 18 residues. The CDR3 DNA reads TGTGCCAGCAGTTTACCCTCCAACAAAGTGGGGGCGGCCTATGGCTACACCTTC. Protein product: CASSLPSNKVGAAYGYTF.

The genes are TRBV5-1 and TRBJ2-4, with a weak D call TRBD2 (5 bases). Between the trimmed V and J ends, which lost 4 bases and 6 bases, there was a span of 14 bases. The CDR3 covers 14 residues. Germline CDR1 is SGHRS and CDR2 is YFSETQ. The CDR3 nucleotides read TGCGCCAGCAGCGTAGAGGACTCTTTAAACATTCAGTACTTC. Its translation: CASSVEDSLNIQYF.

This clone was detected only once. J is TRBJ1-2 and V is TRBV19; TRBD1 matches at 9 bases. CDR1 LNHDA and CDR2 SQIVND come from the germline V gene (reference sequence). The CDR3 consists of 16 residues. The junction had 15 bases not matched to a gene; V was cut back by 6 bases and J by 7 bases. This CDR3 is CASSAGTGNLIGGYTF. The CDR3, as DNA: TGTGCCAGTAGCGCCGGGACAGGGAATTTAATTGGTGGCTACACCTTC.

The V call is TRBV11-2, the J call TRBJ2-7, with 8 bases that match TRBD1. The V and J ends lost 5 bases and 4 bases, in that order; junction bases with no gene match: 7. This CDR3 spans 14 amino acids. Germline V gives CDR1 SGHAT, CDR2 FQNNGV. For the CDR3, the DNA is TGTGCCAGCAGCCAGGGGACAGGCGTGTACGAGCAGTACTTC. Protein sequence: CASSQGTGVYEQYF.

This clone came up once. The chain has TRBV30 and TRBJ1-1; D possibly corresponds to TRBD1 (5 bases). The V end was cut by 3 bases, the J end by 4 bases, with 15 bases between. The germline V gene encodes CDR1 GTSNPN and CDR2 SVGIG (reference sequence). The CDR3 contains 14 residues. CDR3 coding DNA: TGTGCCTGGAGCCGAGGAGGGGACGGCACTGAAGCTTTCTTT. Amino acid sequence: CAWSRGGDGTEAFF.

The V gene is TRBV6-5, the J gene TRBJ2-1, with 9 positions matching TRBD1. The CDR3 covers 14 residues. V lost 8 bases and J lost 7; bases outside the gene matches: 9. Germline CDR1 MNHEY, CDR2 SVGAGI. The CDR3 protein is CASGTGGSLNEQFF. The DNA for the CDR3 is TGTGCCAGCGGTACAGGGGGCAGTTTGAATGAGCAGTTCTTC.

CDR3 protein: CASRTGGRADTQYF. CDR3 sequence (DNA): TGTGCCAGCAGGACAGGGGGCCGAGCAGATACGCAGTATTTT. The chain links TRBV2 to TRBJ2-3; 10 bases fit TRBD1. Trimming took 6 bases from V and 4 from J; bases not matched to a gene: 4. CDR3 size: 14 residues. CDR1 is SNHLY and CDR2 is FYNNEI in the germline V gene. Full variable domain (rest looked up from reference TRBV2 and TRBJ2-3): EPEVTQTPSHQVTQMGQEVILRCVPISNHLYFYWYRQILGQKVEFLVSFYNNEISEKSEIFDDQFSVERPDGSNFTLKIRSTKLEDSAMYFCASRTGGRADTQYFGPGTRLTVL.

The chain couples TRBV30 to TRBJ2-1, with unresolved D. Germline-derived CDR1 and CDR2 are GTSNPN and SVGIG (reference sequence). This CDR3 contains 14 residues. V lost 0 bases, J lost 4 bases, and 10 bases lay in between. The CDR3 nucleotides read TGTGCCTGGAGTGTTTCAAGCATTTACAATGAGCAGTTCTTC. Its protein is CAWSVSSIYNEQFF.

This clone has more than one count but fewer than ten. The chain carries TRBV9 and TRBJ1-1; D uncertain. CDR1 is SGDLS, CDR2 YYNGEE, per germline. The CDR3 runs to 14 residues. The V gene lost 0 bases and the J gene lost 4 bases, with 10 bases spanning the gap. The CDR3 region is CASSVAWGGTEAFF. In DNA, the CDR3 is TGTGCCAGCAGCGTAGCTTGGGGAGGCACTGAAGCTTTCTTT.

This chain uses TRBV27 with TRBJ1-2, with TRBD1 as a possible D gene (6 bases). Looked up from germline, CDR1 is MNHEY and CDR2 is SMNVEV (reference sequence). The CDR3 is made up of 14 amino acids. Trimming took off 4 bases at V and 8 bases at J, with 17 bases between the two ends. CDR3 protein: CASSSQGLELGYTF. CDR3 DNA sequence: TGTGCCAGCAGTTCTCAGGGGCTCGAACTCGGCTACACCTTC.

In this sample, this clone turned up once. The same CDR3 is also encoded by other DNA sequences in this sample. This chain uses TRBV9 with TRBJ2-4; TRBD2 aligns across 7 bases. Per germline, CDR1 SGDLS and CDR2 YYNGEE. The CDR3 sequence is 15 residues long. J lost 1 base, V lost 2 bases, and 3 bases had no gene match. In DNA form, the CDR3 reads TGTGCCAGCAGCGTTGGGGGAGGGGCCAAAAACATTCAGTACTTC. Protein product: CASSVGGGAKNIQYF.

V gene TRBV19 combines with J gene TRBJ1-1; the D is unclear. Germline CDR1 and CDR2: LNHDA and SQIVND (reference sequence). The CDR3 has 14 amino acids. V lost 3 bases, J lost 0 bases, and 8 bases lay in between. The chain's CDR3 is CASSISSVNTEAFF. The CDR3 bases are TGTGCCAGTAGTATTAGTTCGGTGAACACTGAAGCTTTCTTT.

This chain uses TRBV6-5 with TRBJ1-2; D gene uncertain. The CDR3 extends over 15 amino acids. The germline V gene has CDR1 MNHEY and CDR2 SVGAGI. Trimming left V 0 bases short and J 4 bases short, with 12 bases between. In DNA, the CDR3 is TGTGCCAGCAGTTACTCCGAGGCGGATTTCTATGGCTACACCTTC. This encodes CASSYSEADFYGYTF.

This clone came up once. Here the CDR3 reads CASREVVDNGYTF. The CDR3 region has the DNA TGTGCCAGCAGGGAGGTAGTTGATAATGGCTACACCTTC. The V gene is TRBV6-5, the J gene TRBJ1-2; D is ambiguous. Germline assignment: CDR1 MNHEY and CDR2 SVGAGI. CDR3 length: 13 amino acids. V was clipped by 6 bases and J by 6 bases, with 14 bases between them.

This chain connects TRBV28 to TRBJ1-1; D gene ambiguous. CDR1 and CDR2 from the germline V gene are MDHEN and SYDVKM. The CDR3 totals 14 residues. V lost 3 bases to trimming and J lost 1 base, with 9 bases between them. CDR3 sequence reads: CASSLVQPNTEAFF. The CDR3 DNA follows: TGTGCCAGCAGTTTGGTACAGCCGAACACTGAAGCTTTCTTT.

V usage is TRBV30 and J usage is TRBJ2-3, with 7 bases that match TRBD1. Per germline, CDR1 GTSNPN and CDR2 SVGIG (reference sequence). V lost 1 base and J lost 3; bases outside the gene matches: 4. The CDR3 is 14 residues long. CDR3 sequence reads: CAWSEGARTDTQYF. In DNA form, the CDR3 reads TGTGCCTGGAGTGAGGGGGCCAGAACAGATACGCAGTATTTT.